Listed below are T cell receptor beta chains from one sample, sequenced in a study of vaccination effects on CD4 cells after COVID-19. The method was immunoSEQ multiplex PCR; TCRdb's version includes in-frame clones alone and lacks a portion of them. The sample contains tens of thousands of clones, roughly 72% of which appear only once. These TCRs' antigens remain unknown. Specimen: CD4+ T cells from PBMCs cultured with HCoV-229E spike peptides, collected after COVID-19 vaccination. Receptor source: a human donor who received a COVID-19 vaccine. Each CDR3 is given with its conserved first and last residue. The order of the fields is D gene, V gene, J gene, CDR3 length, clone size, CDR3 protein. D genes are given only for firm matches. A clone size is listed for some rows: how often the clone was seen (once, few, many), or a class if it is expanded.

>.|TRBV5-5|TRBJ2-5|14|.
CASSLVAGIETQYF
>.|TRBV7-3|TRBJ1-6|14|few
CASSPGPFNSPLHF
>.|TRBV18|TRBJ2-5|13|.
CASSRSWTETQYF
>TRBD1|TRBV5-8|TRBJ1-4|15|.
CASSVRQGANEKLFF
>TRBD2|TRBV19|TRBJ2-1|16|.
CASSLLAGGIGNEQFF
>TRBD1|TRBV5-6|TRBJ2-1|15|.
CASSVRDRGYNEQFF
>TRBD2|TRBV9|TRBJ2-2|16|.
CASRPTSGALGGELFF
>TRBD1|TRBV7-2|TRBJ1-2|14|.
CASSPTGSFYGYTF
>.|TRBV7-2|TRBJ2-5|15|.
CASSLWRGGLETQYF
>TRBD1|TRBV5-1|TRBJ2-5|15|.
CASSLSTGTLETQYF
>.|TRBV7-2|TRBJ2-5|11|.
CASSFLETQYF
>.|TRBV3-1/TRBV3-2|TRBJ2-5|14|once
CASSRGLNVGSQYF
>.|TRBV5-5|TRBJ1-2|14|.
CASSKSTGDYGYTF
>TRBD1|TRBV18|TRBJ2-5|15|.
CASSPIGQGQETQYF
>.|TRBV23-1|TRBJ1-1|13|once
CAKKEGRGTEAFF
>.|TRBV6-2/TRBV6-3|TRBJ1-6|14|.
CASSAGTLNSPLHF
>.|TRBV3-1/TRBV3-2|TRBJ1-2|16|.
CASSQEYELGNYGYTF
>TRBD1|TRBV7-2|TRBJ1-2|15|.
CASSQFGTVNYGYTF
>.|TRBV25-1|TRBJ1-2|11|.
CASGDIDGYTF
>TRBD1|TRBV15|TRBJ1-1|15|.
CATSRPGGANTEAFF
>TRBD2|TRBV4-2|TRBJ2-3|16|few
CASSQELAGFTDTQYF
>TRBD2|TRBV5-1|TRBJ2-1|15|.
CASSLELAGANEQFF
>.|TRBV24-1|TRBJ1-2|18|.
CATSDPQTGFGANYGYTF
>.|TRBV19|TRBJ1-5|15|.
CASRSETGIGQPQHF
>.|TRBV18|TRBJ2-2|15|few
CASSPRSANTGELFF
>.|TRBV5-6|TRBJ1-2|15|once
CASSLSGTVNYGYTF
>TRBD2|TRBV5-4|TRBJ2-5|18|.
CASSSGTSGGIVRETQYF
>.|TRBV7-2|TRBJ1-1|13|.
CASSARTASETFF
>.|TRBV14|TRBJ2-1|16|.
CASSRLGTQGGNEQFF
>.|TRBV9|TRBJ2-5|17|once
CASSVTSTGGGRETQYF
>.|TRBV27|TRBJ2-1|16|.
CASSSVRGGSYNEQFF